One sample yielded the 15 T cell receptor beta chains listed below, sequenced in a study of blood T cell repertoires in COVID-19. Sequenced by immunoSEQ multiplex PCR; TCRdb stores in-frame clones only, minus some. The sample consists of 310,000 or so clones, about 84% of them appearing once. The sample comprised peripheral blood. The receptors here all came from a woman aged 50 to 60 with acute or convalescent COVID-19.

The V gene is TRBV7-2, the J gene TRBJ2-7; D is ambiguous. This CDR3 contains 14 residues. The germline CDR1 and CDR2 sequences are SGHTA and FQGNSA. V lost 6 bases, J lost 0 bases, and 12 bases lay in between. CDR3 sequence reads: CASSQYPGSYEQYF. CDR3 bases: TGTGCCAGCAGTCAATACCCGGGCTCCTACGAGCAGTACTTC.

CDR3 DNA sequence: TGTGCCAGCAGCCAGACTAGCGGGGTAGGCACAGATACGCAGTATTTT. Translating it yields CASSQTSGVGTDTQYF. The V call is TRBV7-2, the J call TRBJ2-3; 11 bases line up with TRBD2. Germline V lookup: CDR1 SGHTA, CDR2 FQGNSA. CDR3 size: 16 residues. V gave up 5 bases and J gave up 1 base; unmatched junction bases: 5.

This clone was counted a single time. The V gene is TRBV12-3 or TRBV12-4, the J gene TRBJ2-7; no definite D call. This CDR3 is 13 amino acids long. V was cut by 3 bases and J by 3 bases, with 9 bases left in between. The CDR3 region is CASSLRINYEQYF. DNA for the CDR3: TGTGCCAGCAGTTTGAGGATCAACTACGAGCAGTACTTC.

The chain carries TRBV28 and TRBJ1-5; 7 bases fit TRBD1. From germline, CDR1 is MDHEN and CDR2 SYDVKM. The CDR3 covers 15 residues. V was clipped by 4 bases and J by 6 bases; unmatched bases: 9. CDR3 DNA: TGTGCCAGCAGTTCTCCACAGGGGATGGGTCAGCCCCAGCATTTT. Amino acid sequence: CASSSPQGMGQPQHF.

This clone was recorded a few times. The chain combines TRBV3-1 (or the pseudogene TRBV3-2) with TRBJ2-5; D is perhaps TRBD1 (5 bases). This CDR3 has 14 amino acids. Germline CDR1 LGHDT, CDR2 YNNKEL (reference sequence). V was shortened by 3 bases and J by 5 bases, with 13 bases between the two germline ends. The CDR3 sequence: CASSQQGGEETQYF. The DNA of the CDR3 is TGTGCCAGCAGCCAGCAGGGTGGAGAGGAGACCCAGTACTTC.

The chain employs TRBV28 and TRBJ2-3; TRBD1 matches at 7 bases. The junction had 6 bases not matched to a gene; V was cut back by 5 bases and J by 4 bases. Germline V gene sequence: CDR1 MDHEN, CDR2 SYDVKM. The CDR3 is 14 amino acids. CDR3 residues: CASSQQGRPDTQYF. The CDR3 DNA reads TGTGCCAGCAGTCAACAGGGGCGGCCAGATACGCAGTATTTT.

V is TRBV18 and J is TRBJ2-5; the D gene is possibly TRBD2 (6 bases). The germline V gene has CDR1 KGHSH and CDR2 LQKENI. This CDR3 is built from 12 residues. The CDR3 coding sequence is TGTGCTACCTCGGGGGACCAAGAGACCCAGTACTTC. Translation gives CATSGDQETQYF. The complete variable domain, with remaining parts taken from reference TRBV18 and TRBJ2-5, reads NAGVMQNPRHLVRRRGQEARLRCSPMKGHSHVYWYRQLPEEGLKFMVYLQKENIIDESGMPKERFSAEFPKEGPSILRIQQVVRGDSAAYFCATSGDQETQYFGPGTRLLVL.

This chain uses TRBV9 with TRBJ2-3; TRBD2 agrees at 8 bases. The CDR3 runs to 15 residues. Germline CDR1 reads SGDLS; CDR2 reads YYNGEE. With 4 bases clipped from V and 2 bases from J, the junction kept 6 bases outside the gene matches. Here the CDR3 DNA reads TGTGCCAGCAGCCGCCCGACTAGCGACACAGATACGCAGTATTTT. Translated, it gives CASSRPTSDTDTQYF.

The genes are TRBV24-1 and TRBJ2-2; tentatively, D is TRBD2 (7 bases). Trimming removed 1 base from V and 7 bases from J, with 12 bases in between. The germline gives CDR1 KGHDR, CDR2 SFDVKD. This CDR3 comprises 15 residues. The CDR3 coding sequence is TGTGCCACCAGTGATTTAGGGGGGGCAGGCGGGGAGCTGTTTTTT. Translation gives CATSDLGGAGGELFF.

The chain has TRBV15 and TRBJ2-7, with 10 positions matching TRBD1. V shed 6 bases and J 3 bases; nucleotides not matched to a gene: 2. CDR1 and CDR2 from the germline V gene are LNHNV and YYDKDF (reference sequence). The CDR3 has 13 amino acids. The CDR3 DNA reads as TGTGCCACCAGGAGGGACAGGGGCTACGAGCAGTACTTC. Residues: CATRRDRGYEQYF.

V usage is TRBV9 and J usage is TRBJ2-5; D gene ambiguous. The CDR3 consists of 15 residues. The germline V gene encodes CDR1 SGDLS and CDR2 YYNGEE. The V end was cut by 0 bases, the J end by 5 bases, with 14 bases between. CDR3 amino acids: CASSVVGVSAETQYF. CDR3 bases: TGTGCCAGCAGCGTAGTTGGTGTGTCAGCGGAGACCCAGTACTTC.

V and J are TRBV7-2 and TRBJ2-1; 9 nucleotides agree with TRBD2. The CDR3 extends over 15 amino acids. V lost 3 bases and J lost 3; bases outside the gene matches: 3. Germline CDR1 and CDR2: SGHTA and FQGNSA. CDR3 DNA sequence: TGTGCCAGCAGCTTGGCGGGGGGGAACTACAATGAGCAGTTCTTC. Translation gives CASSLAGGNYNEQFF. The full variable domain, with the rest looked up from reference TRBV7-2 and TRBJ2-1, is GAGVSQSPSNKVTEKGKDVELRCDPISGHTALYWYRQSLGQGLEFLIYFQGNSAPDKSGLPSDRFSAERTGGSVSTLTIQRTQQEDSAVYLCASSLAGGNYNEQFFGPGTRLTVL.

This clone came up a few times. This chain uses TRBV30 with TRBJ1-2; TRBD1 aligns across 7 bases. Looked up from germline, CDR1 is GTSNPN and CDR2 is SVGIG (reference sequence). The CDR3 runs 11 residues. The J segment lost 7 bases and the V segment lost 7 bases, leaving 6 bases of the junction unmatched. The CDR3 region is CASDRVFGYTF. The DNA of the CDR3 is TGTGCCTCCGACAGGGTTTTTGGCTACACCTTC.

This chain joins TRBV28 and TRBJ2-5; weak D call: TRBD1 (6 bases). Germline V gene data show CDR1 as MDHEN and CDR2 as SYDVKM. Trimming pared 3 bases from V and 2 bases from J, leaving 13 bases between. CDR3 length equals 15 residues. The CDR3 nucleotides read TGTGCCAGCAGTTTCCTCAGGGGTAAACAAGAGACCCAGTACTTC. Its protein is CASSFLRGKQETQYF. Looking up the rest from reference TRBV28 and TRBJ2-5 gives the full variable domain: DVKVTQSSRYLVKRTGEKVFLECVQDMDHENMFWYRQDPGLGLRLIYFSYDVKMKEKGDIPEGYSVSREKKERFSLILESASTNQTSMYLCASSFLRGKQETQYFGPGTRLLVL.

The CDR3 bases are TGTGCCAGCAGCGCTGGGACTGCCCTGCAGTTCTTC. Amino acids: CASSAGTALQFF. This chain joins TRBV12-3 or TRBV12-4 and TRBJ2-1, with D possibly TRBD2 on 6 matching bases. The V end was cut by 6 bases, the J end by 12 bases, with 15 bases between. The CDR3 spans 12 residues.